The T cell receptor beta chain described here comes from a study of chemoradiotherapy in HPV16-positive cancers. Profiled with immunoSEQ multiplex PCR; TCRdb holds only in-frame clones, not every one. This table holds fewer than 40,000 clones, 75% to 85% found once. This clone is labeled medium-sized. Its antigen is still unknown. The CDR3 length is 17 residues. V lost 4 bases and J lost 1, with 14 bases in between. Looked up from germline, CDR1 is LGHNA and CDR2 is YSLEER. General observations from the study: Candidate HPV-specific clones and E7-related TCR motifs grew in tumor during treatment.

The sequenced sample was blood, obtained from a patient who underwent chemoradiotherapy. The receptor comes from a human donor with HPV-associated anogenital cancer. The rearrangement links TRBV4-3 to TRBJ2-6; TRBD1 is a possible D gene (6 bases). CDR3 loop: CASSREGGTSGANVLTF. The CDR3 coding sequence is TGCGCCAGCAGCCGCGAAGGGGGAACATCTGGGGCCAACGTCCTGACTTTC.